One sample yielded the 9 T cell receptor beta chains listed below, sequenced in a study of early T cells in non-severe SARS-CoV-2 infection. TCRdb re-called the 5' RACE reads through MiXCR, storing one row per CDR3 protein. The sample has under 80,000 distinct CDR3 sequences; roughly 13% are singletons. Sequencing was done on a sample of whole blood. Source of these receptors: an adult who was a healthcare worker with PCR-confirmed SARS-CoV-2 infection or an uninfected control (not recorded which).

This clonotype has ten or more counts. The rearrangement links TRBV11-2 to TRBJ1-1, with D uncertain. V was clipped by 2 bases and J by 1 base, with 11 bases between them. CDR1 is SGHAT and CDR2 is FQNNGV in the germline V gene. The CDR3 covers 15 residues. The CDR3 region has the DNA TGTGCCAGCAGCTTATCTTACAAATCGAACACTGAAGCTTTCTTT. Translated: CASSLSYKSNTEAFF.

At least ten counts were recorded for this clonotype. The V and J genes are TRBV7-9 and TRBJ2-3; D remains ambiguous. The CDR3 is made up of 12 amino acids. Germline V gene sequence: CDR1 SEHNR, CDR2 FQNEAQ (reference sequence). V lost 6 bases, J lost 8 bases, and 12 bases lay in between. CDR3 residues: CASRPLNFTQYF. In DNA form, the CDR3 reads TGTGCCAGCAGACCTTTAAATTTTACGCAGTATTTT.

This clonotype was recorded many times. The chain's CDR3 is CASSLTRAHEQYF. The CDR3 bases are TGTGCCAGCAGCTTAACCAGGGCCCACGAGCAGTACTTC. The chain recombines TRBV13 with TRBJ2-7; a weak D match, TRBD1 (5 bases). CDR3 size: 13 residues. V lost 2 bases to trimming and J lost 5 bases, with 10 bases between them. CDR1 and CDR2 from the germline V gene are PRHDT and FYEKMQ (reference sequence). The full variable domain, in which reference TRBV13 and TRBJ2-7 provide the parts outside the CDR3, is AAGVIQSPRHLIKEKRETATLKCYPIPRHDTVYWYQQGPGQDPQFLISFYEKMQSDKGSIPDRFSAQQFSDYHSELNMSSLELGDSALYFCASSLTRAHEQYFGPGTRLTVT.

This clonotype was seen at least ten times. The chain combines TRBV30 with TRBJ2-7, with TRBD1 as a possible D gene (5 bases). This CDR3 has 12 residues. The V gene's germline CDR1 is GTSNPN and CDR2 SVGIG (reference sequence). V lost 0 bases, J lost 3 bases, and 6 bases lay in between. The CDR3 sequence: CAWSVQGYEQYF. The CDR3 DNA is TGTGCCTGGAGTGTGCAGGGCTACGAGCAGTACTTC.

This clonotype was observed many times. The chain employs TRBV7-9 and TRBJ2-7, with D possibly being TRBD1 (6 bases). V gave up 2 bases and J gave up 0 bases, with 8 bases separating them. CDR1 and CDR2 from the germline V gene are SEHNR and FQNEAQ (reference sequence). The CDR3 loop spans 14 amino acids. The CDR3 spells CASSLRDTSYEQYF. The CDR3 coding sequence is TGTGCCAGCAGCTTAAGGGACACCTCCTACGAGCAGTACTTC.

By frequency in the sample, this clonotype is medium-sized. The genes are TRBV7-9 and TRBJ1-4; D is unclear. Trimming cost V 3 bases and J 0 bases, with 29 bases left between them. Germline lookup yields CDR1 SEHNR and CDR2 FQNEAQ (reference sequence). The CDR3 has 22 residues. The CDR3 spells CASSFTPKRLGLALATNEKLFF. CDR3 DNA: TGTGCCAGCAGCTTTACACCGAAACGACTCGGGTTGGCTCTTGCAACTAATGAAAAACTGTTTTTT. The whole variable domain, remainder taken from reference TRBV7-9 and TRBJ1-4, is DTGVSQNPRHKITKRGQNVTFRCDPISEHNRLYWYRQTLGQGPEFLTYFQNEAQLEKSRLLSDRFSAERPKGSFSTLEIQRTEQGDSAMYLCASSFTPKRLGLALATNEKLFFGSGTQLSVL.

A few counts support this clonotype. This chain links TRBV5-4 with TRBJ2-1, with TRBD2 matching 8 bases. Germline lookup yields CDR1 SGHNT and CDR2 YYREEE (reference sequence). The CDR3 has 14 residues. V gave up 2 bases and J gave up 4 bases; unmatched junction bases: 2. CDR3 loop: CASSLQRGYNEQFF. The CDR3 bases are TGTGCCAGCAGCTTACAGCGGGGGTACAATGAGCAGTTCTTC.

The table lists this clonotype with many counts. This chain uses TRBV11-2 with TRBJ2-2; maybe TRBD1 (6 bases). The CDR3 is 14 amino acids. V lost 5 bases, J lost 5 bases, and 12 bases lay in between. In germline, CDR1 is SGHAT, CDR2 FQNNGV. CDR3 nucleotide sequence: TGTGCCAGCAGCCCGACCCAGGGGACCGGGGAGCTGTTTTTT. Amino acid sequence: CASSPTQGTGELFF.

The V gene is TRBV7-9, the J gene TRBJ2-7; D gene ambiguous. Germline V lookup: CDR1 SEHNR, CDR2 FQNEAQ (reference sequence). The CDR3 consists of 12 residues. Trimming left V 10 bases short and J 2 bases short, with 12 bases between. The CDR3 loop is CATAERTYEQYF. The CDR3 DNA reads as TGTGCCACCGCAGAGAGGACCTACGAGCAGTACTTC.